This T cell receptor beta chain was observed in a study of blood T cell repertoires in COVID-19. Profiled with immunoSEQ multiplex PCR; TCRdb holds only in-frame clones, not every one. The table lists some 68,000 clones, 89% of them singletons. CDR3 length: 13 residues. Trimming took 3 bases from V and 1 from J, leaving 7 bases between them. Looked up from germline, CDR1 is DFQATT and CDR2 is SNEGSKA (reference sequence). The sequencing sample was made of peripheral blood. The clonotype originates from a man aged 45-65 years with active COVID-19. The V call is TRBV20-1, the J call TRBJ2-4, with TRBD1 as a possible D gene (5 bases). CDR3 in amino acids: CSASRQAKNIQYF. The CDR3 nucleotides read TGCAGTGCTAGTAGACAGGCCAAAAACATTCAGTACTTC.